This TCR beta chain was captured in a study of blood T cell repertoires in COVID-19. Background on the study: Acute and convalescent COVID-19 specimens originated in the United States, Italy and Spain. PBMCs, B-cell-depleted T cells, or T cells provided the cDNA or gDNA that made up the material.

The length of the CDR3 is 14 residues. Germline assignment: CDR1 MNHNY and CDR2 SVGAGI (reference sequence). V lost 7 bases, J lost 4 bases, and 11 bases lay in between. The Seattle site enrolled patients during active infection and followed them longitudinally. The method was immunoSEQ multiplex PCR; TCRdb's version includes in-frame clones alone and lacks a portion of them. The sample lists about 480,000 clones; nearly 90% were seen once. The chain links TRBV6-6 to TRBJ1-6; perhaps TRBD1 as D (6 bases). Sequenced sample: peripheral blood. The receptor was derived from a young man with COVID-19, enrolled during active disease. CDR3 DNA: TGTGCCAGCACCGCCGGACAGTATAATTCACCCCTCCACTTT. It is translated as CASTAGQYNSPLHF.